What follows are 20 T cell receptor beta chains derived from one specimen sequenced in a study of identical twins. MiXCR, run by TCRdb on the 5' RACE reads, gives a single entry per CDR3 protein. The sample gives more than 1.5 million distinct CDR3 sequences, 25% to 35% of which show up once; approximately 0.29% is in the top ten. The specimen sequenced was cord blood. Receptor source: a newborn girl in good health.

Worth noting for this clonotype: One junction end does not reproduce the germline sequence, and a read error may be involved. The genes are TRBV7-2 and TRBJ1-2; D possibly corresponds to TRBD1 (5 bases). Germline loops: CDR1 SGHTA, CDR2 FQGNSA. CDR3 length: 14 residues. CDR3 in amino acids: CASSLDPGRYGYTF. The DNA of the CDR3 is TGCGCCAGCAGCTTGGACCCAGGGCGGTATGGCTACACCTTC.

The J gene is TRBJ1-2, the V gene TRBV10-3; D not resolved. In germline, CDR1 is ENHRY, CDR2 SYGVKD. CDR3 size: 14 residues. V was pared by 10 bases and J by 2 bases, with 17 bases between. CDR3 sequence (DNA): TGTGCCACCCGGTACGTGGCCCAGAACTATGGCTACACCTTC. It specifies CATRYVAQNYGYTF.

This clonotype showed up just a few times. V and J are TRBV12-3 or TRBV12-4 and TRBJ2-7; D is possibly TRBD2 (5 bases). The CDR3 covers 13 residues. V gave up 5 bases and J gave up 7 bases, with 15 bases separating them. The CDR3 DNA reads as TGTGCCAGCAGTACCGACTATCCCGATGAGCAGTACTTC. Residues: CASSTDYPDEQYF.

This chain connects TRBV15 to TRBJ2-1; 10 bases line up with TRBD2. CDR1 and CDR2 (germline): LNHNV, YYDKDF (reference sequence). The trim removed 4 bases at V and 5 bases at J, leaving 2 bases unmatched. The CDR3 spans 14 residues. CDR3: CATSMGTSDNEQFF. The CDR3 nucleotides are TGTGCCACCAGCATGGGGACTAGCGACAATGAGCAGTTCTTC.

This clonotype appeared a few times. V and J are TRBV5-1 and TRBJ2-5; D remains ambiguous. This CDR3 spans 15 amino acids. Germline V gene data show CDR1 as SGHRS and CDR2 as YFSETQ. With 6 bases removed from V and 2 bases from J, the gap between germline ends came to 17 bases. This CDR3 is CASKPSSGFQETQYF. CDR3 DNA sequence: TGCGCCAGCAAACCATCCTCAGGATTTCAAGAGACCCAGTACTTC.

The chain recombines TRBV7-2 with TRBJ2-7, with a weak D call TRBD2 (5 bases). The CDR3 extends over 15 amino acids. Germline CDR1 reads SGHTA; CDR2 reads FQGNSA. V shed 4 bases and J shed 0 bases, with 13 bases lying between them. The CDR3 sequence: CASSWASSSSYEQYF. The CDR3 DNA is TGTGCCAGCAGCTGGGCTAGCAGTAGCTCCTACGAGCAGTACTTC.

The sample holds a few counts of this clonotype. The V gene is TRBV25-1, the J gene TRBJ2-4; a possible D gene is TRBD2 (6 bases). V lost 2 bases and J lost 1, with 15 bases in between. CDR1 is MGHDK and CDR2 is SYGVNS in the germline V gene. The CDR3 runs 17 residues. The CDR3 loop is CASSEIGRDWAKNIQYF. The CDR3 region has the DNA TGTGCCAGCAGTGAAATTGGTAGGGACTGGGCCAAAAACATTCAGTACTTC.

J is TRBJ2-6 and V is TRBV5-1; D ambiguous. The germline V gene has CDR1 SGHRS and CDR2 YFSETQ. With 1 base removed from V and 0 bases from J, the gap between germline ends came to 8 bases. CDR3 length: 16 amino acids. CDR3 sequence reads: CASSLWVYSGANVLTF. The CDR3 bases are TGCGCCAGCAGCTTGTGGGTTTACTCTGGGGCCAACGTCCTGACTTTC.

This clonotype was counted only a few times. The chain uses TRBV9 and TRBJ2-3; D uncertain. This CDR3 region has 16 residues. Trimming cost V 0 bases and J 0 bases, with 11 bases left between them. CDR1 is SGDLS, CDR2 YYNGEE, per germline. In DNA form, the CDR3 reads TGTGCCAGCAGCGTAGAATCCCTGATTAGCACAGATACGCAGTATTTT. Translated, it gives CASSVESLISTDTQYF.

The chain is built from TRBV10-2 and TRBJ1-1, with unresolved D. This CDR3 is 15 amino acids long. CDR1 and CDR2 (germline): WSHSY, SAAADI. V was pared by 3 bases and J by 6 bases, with 17 bases between. The CDR3 loop reads CASSDRMRLVPEAFF. For the CDR3, the DNA is TGCGCCAGCAGTGACAGAATGAGGTTGGTCCCTGAAGCTTTCTTT.

J is TRBJ2-2 and V is TRBV3-1, with D possibly matching TRBD2 (5 bases). V lost 7 bases to trimming and J lost 0 bases, with 9 bases between them. The germline V gene has CDR1 LGHDT and CDR2 YNNKEL (reference sequence). This CDR3 is 14 amino acids long. The CDR3 nucleotides read TGTGCCAGCAAGCGGTTTGCGAACACCGGGGAGCTGTTTTTT. Residues: CASKRFANTGELFF.

This clonotype has only one observation. The rearrangement uses TRBV6-2 or TRBV6-3 and TRBJ2-1, with 13 positions matching TRBD2. The end of the DNA fits TRBJ2-7 better, so the J call may be wrong. This CDR3 spans 18 amino acids. Germline CDR1 is MNHEY and CDR2 is SVGEGT. In nucleotides, the CDR3 is TGTGCCAGCAGTTACTCAAGACTAGCGGGAGGCTCCTACAATGAGCAGTACTTC. As protein: CASSYSRLAGGSYNEQYF.

This clonotype was found a few times. The rearrangement links TRBV28 to TRBJ2-7, with 9 bases fitting TRBD1. The CDR3 consists of 15 residues. The germline V gene has CDR1 MDHEN and CDR2 SYDVKM. The V segment lost 6 bases and the J segment 3 bases; nucleotides outside the gene matches: 9. The CDR3 nucleotides are TGTGCCAGCAGCCGAGGCGGGACAGGGAACTACGAGCAGTACTTC. Protein sequence: CASSRGGTGNYEQYF.

V and J are TRBV6-5 and TRBJ1-2, with 9 bases aligning to TRBD1. Germline V lookup: CDR1 MNHEY, CDR2 SVGAGI. The ends lost 5 bases at V and 7 bases at J; junction bases unmatched: 5. CDR3 length equals 13 residues. The CDR3 DNA is TGTGCCAGCAGTGCACAGGGGGCGGGTGGCTACACCTTC. It encodes CASSAQGAGGYTF.

The chain uses TRBV20-1 and TRBJ2-1; D unclear. CDR1 and CDR2 from the germline V gene are DFQATT and SNEGSKA (reference sequence). The CDR3 sequence is 17 residues long. V was cut by 2 bases and J by 1 base, with 18 bases left in between. CDR3 DNA sequence: TGCAGTGCTAGACCCGACGGTTTTTACCCTTCCTACAATGAGCAGTTCTTC. Residues: CSARPDGFYPSYNEQFF.

This clonotype occurred many times. The chain recombines TRBV5-1 with TRBJ2-5, with 9 bases matching TRBD1. J was trimmed by 3 bases and V by 4 bases; bases with no gene match: 7. Germline assignment: CDR1 SGHRS and CDR2 YFSETQ. The CDR3 is 15 amino acids. The CDR3 DNA sequence: TGCGCCAGCAGCATGTCTGGGACAGGGAAAGAGACCCAGTACTTC. This encodes CASSMSGTGKETQYF.

This clonotype was picked up a small number of times. The rearrangement joins TRBV7-2 to TRBJ1-4; D call uncertain. CDR3 size: 15 residues. The V end lost 5 bases, the J end lost 0 bases, and 10 bases lay between the germline ends. The V gene's germline CDR1 is SGHTA and CDR2 FQGNSA. The CDR3 is CASSRQQATNEKLFF. The CDR3 DNA is TGTGCCAGCAGCCGCCAGCAGGCAACTAATGAAAAACTGTTTTTT.

There are a few counts of this clonotype. The chain is built from TRBV20-1 and TRBJ2-3; TRBD2 agrees at 12 bases. The CDR3 spans 16 residues. V lost 3 bases, J lost 5 bases, and 9 bases stayed unmatched. Looked up from germline, CDR1 is DFQATT and CDR2 is SNEGSKA (reference sequence). CDR3 in DNA: TGCAGTGCTAGGGTACTAGCGGGAGGTGGCAAAGATACGCAGTATTTT. This encodes CSARVLAGGGKDTQYF.

This clonotype was seen a few times. V is TRBV7-9 and J is TRBJ1-2; TRBD1 matches 7 bases. Looked up from germline, CDR1 is SEHNR and CDR2 is FQNEAQ (reference sequence). The CDR3 covers 17 residues. J was trimmed by 4 bases and V by 1 base; bases with no gene match: 12. For the CDR3, the DNA is TGTGCCAGCAGCTTAGAAGGGACAGCTTGGACAGTCTATGGCTACACCTTC. Its translation is CASSLEGTAWTVYGYTF.

In this sample, this clonotype turned up many times. V gene TRBV21-1 combines with J gene TRBJ1-2. TRBV21-1 is listed as a pseudogene. The CDR3 length is 12 residues. The CDR3 protein is CASSKNPNGYTF. As DNA, the CDR3 is TGTGCCAGCAGCAAAAACCCTAATGGCTACACCTTC.